The clone carrying this T cell receptor (beta chain) showed up many times. Its matching antigen is unknown. TCRdb re-derived calls from the 5' RACE reads in MiXCR, one entry per CDR3 protein. Among about 540,000 distinct CDR3 sequences, more than 9.5% were seen once, and the ten largest hold approximately 6.3%. The CDR3 is 15 residues long. Germline V lookup: CDR1 SGHAT, CDR2 FQNNGV. V lost 2 bases, J lost 2 bases, and 12 bases lay in between. The source of the sample is a study of CD8 T cells in ankylosing spondylitis. Findings and limits, study-wide: Clones linked to disease, bearing a CD8+ phenotype, were relatively rare in peripheral blood. A motif in TCR beta, a set of several highly homologous variants, appeared characteristic of ankylosing spondylitis blood. Disease-linked clones reportedly showed significant enrichment in matched ankylosing spondylitis synovial fluid. A subset of motif variants has previously been described in the synovial fluid and blood of reactive arthritis.

Sequencing used blood, either unsorted or a sorted T cell fraction (not recorded which). V and J are TRBV11-2 and TRBJ2-5; D is unclear. This clonotype was obtained from a male donor with ankylosing spondylitis. As DNA, the CDR3 is TGTGCCAGCAGCTTATTGGCCCCCCCACAAGAGACCCAGTACTTC. Its protein is CASSLLAPPQETQYF.